This T cell receptor beta chain came from a study of HIV-infected children after antiretroviral therapy interruption. Background on the study: Continuous-treatment children had median age 8 years, interruption under 10 years. Most participating children were previously exposed to EBV and CMV. General study points: Minor non-naive CD45RA+ populations, like EMRA or stem memory, might contaminate naive sorts.

The germline gives CDR1 SEHNR, CDR2 FQNEAQ (reference sequence). The CDR3 runs 16 residues. V was clipped by 5 bases and J by 5 bases; unmatched bases: 9. Treatment reported: PENTA 11 planned treatment interruption arm or continuous ART arm. Unique molecular identifiers were included in an RNA-based 3' RACE TCR library. Each CDR3 protein gets one entry after TCRdb re-called the 3' RACE reads with MiXCR. The table records about 83,000 distinct CDR3 sequences, 6.9% of them present only once. Ten or more counts support this clonotype. Its antigen is currently unknown. The V call is TRBV7-9, the J call TRBJ1-6, with TRBD1 matching over 7 bases. This TCR was recovered from a pool of human donors with HIV. Sequencing was performed on CD45RA+ CD4+ T cells from PBMCs, pooled from several time points, taken from a donor given antiretroviral therapy, either interrupted or continuous. Described subset: naive CD4+ CD45RA+ CD45RO- T cells. The CDR3 here is CASSLRGTVNNSPLHF. The CDR3 region has the DNA TGTGCCAGCAGCCTCCGAGGGACAGTAAATAATTCACCCCTCCACTTT.